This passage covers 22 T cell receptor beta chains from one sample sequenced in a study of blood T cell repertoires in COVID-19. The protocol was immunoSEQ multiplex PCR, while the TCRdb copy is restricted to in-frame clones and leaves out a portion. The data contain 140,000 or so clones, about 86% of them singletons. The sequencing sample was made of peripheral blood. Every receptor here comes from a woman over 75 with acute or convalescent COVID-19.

CDR3 sequence (DNA): TGTGCCAGCAGCCTGGGGAGGAGCTCTGGAAACACCATATATTTT. Amino acid sequence: CASSLGRSSGNTIYF. The chain recombines TRBV7-9 with TRBJ1-3, with D hard to call. Looked up from germline, CDR1 is SEHNR and CDR2 is FQNEAQ (reference sequence). CDR3 length: 15 residues. Trimming took off 5 bases at V and 0 bases at J, with 11 bases between the two ends.

DNA of the CDR3: TGTGCCAGCAGCCAAGATAGGTCGGACAGGCAAGAGACCCAGTACTTC. It yields the protein CASSQDRSDRQETQYF. The gene calls are TRBV3-1 (or the pseudogene TRBV3-2) and TRBJ2-5; 7 bases align to TRBD1. After removal of 0 bases from V and 2 bases from J, the junction contained 6 bases not matched to a gene. CDR3 size: 16 residues. The germline V gene encodes CDR1 LGHDT and CDR2 YNNKEL (reference sequence).

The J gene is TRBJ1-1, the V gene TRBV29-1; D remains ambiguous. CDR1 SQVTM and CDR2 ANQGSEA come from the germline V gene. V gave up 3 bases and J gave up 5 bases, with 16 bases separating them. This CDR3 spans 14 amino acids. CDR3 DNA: TGCAGCGTTGAGGTTGCCGATGGAGGGACTGAAGCTTTCTTT. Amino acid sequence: CSVEVADGGTEAFF.

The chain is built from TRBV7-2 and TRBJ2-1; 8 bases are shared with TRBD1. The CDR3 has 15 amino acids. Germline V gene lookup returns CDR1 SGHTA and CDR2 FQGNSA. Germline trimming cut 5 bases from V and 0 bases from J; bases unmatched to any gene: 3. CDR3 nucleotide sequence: TGTGCCAGCAGCACCGACAGGGGCTCCTACAATGAGCAGTTCTTC. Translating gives CASSTDRGSYNEQFF.

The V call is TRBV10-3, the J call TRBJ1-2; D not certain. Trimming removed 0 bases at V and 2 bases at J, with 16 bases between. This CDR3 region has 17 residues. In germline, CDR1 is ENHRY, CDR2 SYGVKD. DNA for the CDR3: TGTGCCATCAGTGAGTCTGACCTGACGGGGTTCAACTATGGCTACACCTTC. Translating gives CAISESDLTGFNYGYTF.

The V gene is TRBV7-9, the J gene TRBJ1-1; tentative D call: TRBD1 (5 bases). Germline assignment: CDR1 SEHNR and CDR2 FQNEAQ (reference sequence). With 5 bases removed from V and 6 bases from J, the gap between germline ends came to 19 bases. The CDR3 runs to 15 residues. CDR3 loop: CASSGGSRVIAEAFF. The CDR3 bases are TGTGCCAGCAGCGGGGGGAGCAGGGTCATCGCTGAAGCTTTCTTT.

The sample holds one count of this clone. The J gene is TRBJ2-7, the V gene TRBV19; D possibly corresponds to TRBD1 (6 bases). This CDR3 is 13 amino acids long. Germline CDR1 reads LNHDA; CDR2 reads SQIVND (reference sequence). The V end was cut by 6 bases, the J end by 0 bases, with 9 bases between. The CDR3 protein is CASRMGHSYEQYF. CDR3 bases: TGTGCCAGTAGGATGGGACACTCCTACGAGCAGTACTTC. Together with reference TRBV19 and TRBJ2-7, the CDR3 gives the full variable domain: DGGITQSPKYLFRKEGQNVTLSCEQNLNHDAMYWYRQDPGQGLRLIYYSQIVNDFQKGDIAEGYSVSREKKESFPLTVTSAQKNPTAFYLCASRMGHSYEQYFGPGTRLTVT.

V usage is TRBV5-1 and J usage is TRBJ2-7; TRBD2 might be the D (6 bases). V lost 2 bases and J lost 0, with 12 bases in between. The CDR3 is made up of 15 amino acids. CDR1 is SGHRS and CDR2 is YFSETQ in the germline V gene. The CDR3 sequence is CASSFGPEGSYEQYF. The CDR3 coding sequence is TGCGCCAGCAGCTTCGGCCCGGAGGGCTCCTACGAGCAGTACTTC.

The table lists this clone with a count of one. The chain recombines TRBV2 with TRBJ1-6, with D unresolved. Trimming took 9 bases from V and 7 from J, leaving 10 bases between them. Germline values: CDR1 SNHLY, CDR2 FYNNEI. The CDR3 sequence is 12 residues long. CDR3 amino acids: CARSGMNSPLHF. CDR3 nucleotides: TGTGCCAGATCCGGGATGAATTCACCCCTCCACTTT.

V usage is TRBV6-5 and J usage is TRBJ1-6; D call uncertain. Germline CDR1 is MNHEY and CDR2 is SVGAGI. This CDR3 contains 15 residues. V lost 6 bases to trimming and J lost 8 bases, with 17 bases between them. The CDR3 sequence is CASRTSGGYDSPLHF. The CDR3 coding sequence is TGTGCCAGCAGGACCTCGGGTGGGTATGATTCACCCCTCCACTTT.

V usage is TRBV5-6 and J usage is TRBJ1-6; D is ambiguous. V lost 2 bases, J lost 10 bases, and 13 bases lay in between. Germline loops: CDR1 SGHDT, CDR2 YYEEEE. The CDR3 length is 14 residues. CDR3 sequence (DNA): TGTGCCAGCAGCTTTCGATCAGTTTCGTCACCCCTCCACTTT. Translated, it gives CASSFRSVSSPLHF.

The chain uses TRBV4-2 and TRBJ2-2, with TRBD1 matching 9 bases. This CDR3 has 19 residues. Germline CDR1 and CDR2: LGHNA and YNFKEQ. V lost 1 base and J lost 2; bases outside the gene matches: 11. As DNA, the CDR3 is TGTGCCAGCAGCCAAGCCGTTGCCTGGGGACAGGGAAACACCGGGGAGCTGTTTTTT. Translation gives CASSQAVAWGQGNTGELFF.

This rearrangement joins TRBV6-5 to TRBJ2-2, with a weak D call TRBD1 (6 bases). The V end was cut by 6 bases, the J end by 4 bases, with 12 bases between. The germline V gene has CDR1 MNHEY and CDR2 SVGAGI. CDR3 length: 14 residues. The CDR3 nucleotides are TGTGCCAGCAGGAACAGGGCGGGCACCGGGGAGCTGTTTTTT. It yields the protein CASRNRAGTGELFF.

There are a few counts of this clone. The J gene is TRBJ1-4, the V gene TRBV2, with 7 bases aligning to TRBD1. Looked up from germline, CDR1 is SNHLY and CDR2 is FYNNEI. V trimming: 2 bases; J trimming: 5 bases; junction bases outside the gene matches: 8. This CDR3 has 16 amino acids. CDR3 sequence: CASSESTGTANEKLFF. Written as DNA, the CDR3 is TGTGCCAGCAGTGAATCTACCGGGACAGCGAATGAAAAACTGTTTTTT.

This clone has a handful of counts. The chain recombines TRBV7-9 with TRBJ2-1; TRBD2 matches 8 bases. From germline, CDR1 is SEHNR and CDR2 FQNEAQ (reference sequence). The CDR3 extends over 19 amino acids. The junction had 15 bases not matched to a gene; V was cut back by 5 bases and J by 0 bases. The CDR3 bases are TGTGCCAGCAGCAGGACGGGCCGGGAGGGGCCGGGCTCCTACAATGAGCAGTTCTTC. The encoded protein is CASSRTGREGPGSYNEQFF.

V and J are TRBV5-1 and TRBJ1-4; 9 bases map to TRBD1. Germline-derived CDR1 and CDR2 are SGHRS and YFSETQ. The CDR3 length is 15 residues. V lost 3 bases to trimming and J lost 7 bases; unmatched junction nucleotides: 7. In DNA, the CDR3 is TGCGCCAGCAGCTCACAGGGGGCCGGAGGTGAAAAACTGTTTTTT. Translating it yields CASSSQGAGGEKLFF.

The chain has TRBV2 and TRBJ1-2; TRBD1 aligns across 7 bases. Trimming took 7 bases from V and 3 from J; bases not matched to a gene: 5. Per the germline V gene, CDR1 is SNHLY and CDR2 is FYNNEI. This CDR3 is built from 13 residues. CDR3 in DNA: TGTGCCAGCAATAGACAGGGTTACTATGGCTACACCTTC. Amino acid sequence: CASNRQGYYGYTF. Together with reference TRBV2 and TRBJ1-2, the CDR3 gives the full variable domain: EPEVTQTPSHQVTQMGQEVILRCVPISNHLYFYWYRQILGQKVEFLVSFYNNEISEKSEIFDDQFSVERPDGSNFTLKIRSTKLEDSAMYFCASNRQGYYGYTFGSGTRLTVV.

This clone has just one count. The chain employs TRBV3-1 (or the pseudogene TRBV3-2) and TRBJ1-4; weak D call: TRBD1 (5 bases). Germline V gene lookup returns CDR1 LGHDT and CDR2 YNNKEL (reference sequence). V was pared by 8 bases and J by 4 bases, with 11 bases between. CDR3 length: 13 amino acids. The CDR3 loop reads CASSQGHNEKLFF. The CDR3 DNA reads TGTGCCAGCTCCCAGGGTCATAATGAAAAACTGTTTTTT.

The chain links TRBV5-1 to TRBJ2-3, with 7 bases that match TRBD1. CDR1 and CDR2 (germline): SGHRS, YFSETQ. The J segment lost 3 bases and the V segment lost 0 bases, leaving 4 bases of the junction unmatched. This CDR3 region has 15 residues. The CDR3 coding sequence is TGCGCCAGCAGCTTGGGGGGACAGTCGACAGATACGCAGTATTTT. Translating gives CASSLGGQSTDTQYF.

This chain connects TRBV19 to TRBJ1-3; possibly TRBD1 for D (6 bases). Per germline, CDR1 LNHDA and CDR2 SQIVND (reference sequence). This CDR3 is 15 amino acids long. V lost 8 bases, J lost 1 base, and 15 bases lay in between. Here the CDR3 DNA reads TGTGCCAGTGCAGACAGGCGGACTTCTGGAAACACCATATATTTT. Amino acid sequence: CASADRRTSGNTIYF.

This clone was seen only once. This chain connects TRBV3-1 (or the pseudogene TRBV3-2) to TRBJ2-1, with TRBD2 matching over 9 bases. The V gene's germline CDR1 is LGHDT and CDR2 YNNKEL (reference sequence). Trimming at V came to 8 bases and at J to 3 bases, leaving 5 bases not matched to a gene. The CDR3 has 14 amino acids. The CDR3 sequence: CASERGASYNEQFF. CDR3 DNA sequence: TGTGCCAGCGAGCGGGGGGCTAGCTACAATGAGCAGTTCTTC.

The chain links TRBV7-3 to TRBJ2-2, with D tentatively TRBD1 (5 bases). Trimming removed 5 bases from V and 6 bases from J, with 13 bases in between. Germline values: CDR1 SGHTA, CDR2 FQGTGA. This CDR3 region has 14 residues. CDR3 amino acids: CASSPPSGPGELFF. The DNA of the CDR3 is TGTGCCAGCAGCCCACCCTCAGGGCCCGGGGAGCTGTTTTTT.